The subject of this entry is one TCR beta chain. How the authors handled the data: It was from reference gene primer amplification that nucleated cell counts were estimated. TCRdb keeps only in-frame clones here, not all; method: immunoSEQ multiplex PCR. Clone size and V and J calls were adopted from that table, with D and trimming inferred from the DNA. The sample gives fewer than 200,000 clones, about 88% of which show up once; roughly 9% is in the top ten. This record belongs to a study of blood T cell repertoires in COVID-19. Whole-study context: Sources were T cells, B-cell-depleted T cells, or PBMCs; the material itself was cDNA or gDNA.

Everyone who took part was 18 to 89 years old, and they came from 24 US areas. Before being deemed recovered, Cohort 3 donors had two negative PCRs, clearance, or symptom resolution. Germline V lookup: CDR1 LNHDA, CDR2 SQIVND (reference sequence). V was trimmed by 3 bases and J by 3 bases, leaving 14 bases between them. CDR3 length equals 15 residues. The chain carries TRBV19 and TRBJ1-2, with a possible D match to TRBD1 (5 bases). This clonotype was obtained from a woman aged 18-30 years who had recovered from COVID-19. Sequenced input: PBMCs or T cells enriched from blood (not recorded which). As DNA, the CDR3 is TGTGCCAGTAGTATGGCGGCGGGGGGTGACTATGGCTACACCTTC. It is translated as CASSMAAGGDYGYTF.